These 20 T cell receptor beta chains were sequenced from one sample in a study of T-cell reconstitution after alpha-beta-depleted transplantation in children (dated by TCRdb to about 2016). Interpreted using the paper, the treatment or condition label stands for: allogeneic hematopoietic cell transplantation with graft depleted of TCRalphabeta T cells and CD19 B cells. The library was made by PCR. Sequencing used an Illumina HiSeq 2500. Molecular barcoding was employed in the preparation of TCR libraries, with unique molecular identifiers being used to normalize TCRbeta repertoire quantification. TCRdb handled the public reads itself, with Q25 trimming in fastp and clone calling in MiXCR, and kept productive beta chains. Each CDR3 protein gets just one entry, which takes the most common genes and DNA from the rows behind it. The sample includes about 300,000 distinct CDR3 sequences, with roughly a tenth observed a single time. The ten largest account for over 6% of the sample.

The sequences come from PBMCs, collected before TCRalphabeta/CD19-depleted stem cell transplant. All receptors come from a boy in the first two years of life with acute myeloid leukemia, due to receive a stem cell transplant.

This clonotype turned up a few times. The chain uses TRBV7-3 and TRBJ2-6; no clear D gene. Trimming left V 2 bases short and J 1 base short, with 15 bases between. Germline V CDR1 and CDR2: SGHTA, FQGTGA. This CDR3 has 18 residues. CDR3 loop: CASSLRHSKRSGANVLTF. The CDR3 nucleotides are TGTGCCAGCAGCTTACGACATTCGAAGAGATCTGGGGCCAACGTCCTGACTTTC.

In its sample, this clonotype was seen many times. This sequence joins TRBV12-3 or TRBV12-4 and TRBJ2-2, with 11 positions matching TRBD1. CDR3 length: 15 residues. Germline trimming cut 5 bases from V and 6 bases from J; bases unmatched to any gene: 5. The CDR3 bases are TGTGCCAGCAGTCCGGGACAGGGGGTACCCGGGGAGCTGTTTTTT. Protein sequence: CASSPGQGVPGELFF.

V is TRBV12-3 or TRBV12-4 and J is TRBJ2-7; D possibly matches TRBD1 or TRBD2 (5 bases each). The V and J ends lost 5 bases and 3 bases respectively, with 17 bases between them. CDR3 size: 15 residues. CDR3 sequence (DNA): TGTGCCAGCAGTCCCGGTACGGGGCCGTTCTACGAGCAGTACTTC. Protein sequence: CASSPGTGPFYEQYF.

The table lists this clonotype with a few counts. The chain carries TRBV12-3 or TRBV12-4 and TRBJ1-5; D is uncertain. Trimming removed 0 bases from V and 7 bases from J, with 13 bases in between. The CDR3 has 15 amino acids. The CDR3 DNA reads as TGTGCCAGCAGTTTAGCGCTTAGGCAAGCGCAGCCCCAGCATTTT. Encoded protein: CASSLALRQAQPQHF.

This clonotype was observed many times. The chain has TRBV9 and TRBJ2-1; D tentatively fits TRBD1 or TRBD2 (5 bases each). V lost 10 bases and J 4 bases, leaving 12 bases between the germline ends. The CDR3 totals 12 residues. Per germline, CDR1 SGDLS and CDR2 YYNGEE. CDR3 in amino acids: CAGDGAYNEQFF. The CDR3, as DNA: TGTGCCGGGGACGGGGCATACAATGAGCAGTTCTTC.

In this sample, this clonotype turned up many times. The V call is TRBV5-1, the J call TRBJ1-5; 8 bases are shared with TRBD1. Trimming took 2 bases from V and 6 from J; bases not matched to a gene: 7. The CDR3 runs 15 residues. Germline CDR1 and CDR2: SGHRS and YFSETQ. The CDR3 is CASSLTRTGTQPQHF. The CDR3 coding sequence is TGCGCCAGCAGCTTAACACGGACAGGGACTCAGCCCCAGCATTTT.

V gene TRBV3-1 combines with J gene TRBJ1-2; D unresolved. This CDR3 has 16 residues. V was shortened by 3 bases and J by 0 bases, with 14 bases between the two germline ends. CDR1 LGHDT and CDR2 YNNKEL come from the germline V gene (reference sequence). The CDR3: CASSHVPGSTNYGYTF. Here the CDR3 DNA reads TGTGCCAGCAGCCATGTCCCGGGGAGTACTAACTATGGCTACACCTTC.

This clonotype was picked up many times. V is TRBV15 and J is TRBJ2-2, with 10 positions matching TRBD1. Trimming cost V 7 bases and J 6 bases; bases outside gene matches: 5. Germline loops: CDR1 LNHNV, CDR2 YYDKDF (reference sequence). The CDR3 has 14 amino acids. The CDR3 region is CATIRDRGAGELFF. DNA of the CDR3: TGTGCCACCATCAGGGACAGGGGAGCCGGGGAGCTGTTTTTT.

This clonotype was found many times. The chain couples TRBV5-1 to TRBJ2-6; 7 bases match TRBD2. CDR3 length: 16 amino acids. Germline CDR1 and CDR2: SGHRS and YFSETQ. With 4 bases clipped from V and 2 bases from J, the junction kept 6 bases outside the gene matches. The CDR3 region is CASSLRGGAGANVLTF. The DNA of the CDR3 is TGCGCCAGCAGCCTCCGCGGGGGAGCTGGGGCCAACGTCCTGACTTTC.

This clonotype was counted ten times or more. This rearrangement joins TRBV7-2 to TRBJ2-7; 10 bases are shared with TRBD2. The CDR3 consists of 17 residues. Germline V gene sequence: CDR1 SGHTA, CDR2 FQGNSA. V gave up 3 bases and J gave up 6 bases; unmatched junction bases: 14. In DNA form, the CDR3 reads TGTGCCAGCAGCTTGCCTAGCGGGGGCCCTTCTGGGGGCGAGCAGTACTTC. The encoded protein is CASSLPSGGPSGGEQYF.

There are many counts of this clonotype. J is TRBJ2-5 and V is TRBV28; 7 positions match TRBD1. The germline V gene encodes CDR1 MDHEN and CDR2 SYDVKM. With 6 bases clipped from V and 5 bases from J, the junction kept 9 bases outside the gene matches. The CDR3 runs to 14 residues. CDR3 amino acids: CASSYTGDHETQYF. For the CDR3, the DNA is TGTGCCAGCAGCTACACAGGGGATCACGAGACCCAGTACTTC.

This clonotype appeared a few times. The gene calls are TRBV23-1 and TRBJ2-7; 8 nucleotides match TRBD1. TRBV23-1 is labeled an ORF, and its function is uncertain. This CDR3 contains 15 residues. V lost 6 bases, J lost 4 bases, and 11 bases stayed unmatched. This CDR3 reads CASRAGGAFPYEQYF. The CDR3 nucleotides read TGCGCCAGCAGAGCAGGGGGCGCCTTTCCATACGAGCAGTACTTC.

This clonotype was seen at least ten times. V is TRBV12-3 or TRBV12-4 and J is TRBJ1-5, with TRBD1 identical over 7 bases. The CDR3 is 15 residues long. Losses at the gene ends were 6 bases for V and 7 bases for J; bases not matched to a gene: 12. CDR3: CASSPSQGRNQPQHF. As DNA, the CDR3 is TGTGCCAGCAGCCCCTCACAGGGGAGGAACCAGCCCCAGCATTTT.

This clonotype was picked up many times. The chain employs TRBV28 and TRBJ2-1, with a weak D call TRBD1 (5 bases). Per the germline V gene, CDR1 is MDHEN and CDR2 is SYDVKM. The V and J ends lost 3 bases and 7 bases respectively, with 22 bases between them. This CDR3 region has 17 residues. The CDR3 DNA reads as TGTGCCAGCAGTTTTTCGTCGCAGGGAACAGTTACGAATGAGCAGTTCTTC. Its protein product is CASSFSSQGTVTNEQFF.

This clonotype was counted many times. V gene TRBV5-1 combines with J gene TRBJ2-7; D uncertain. The CDR3 runs 14 residues. Germline lookup yields CDR1 SGHRS and CDR2 YFSETQ. Trimming took off 0 bases at V and 2 bases at J, with 9 bases between the two ends. This CDR3 reads CASSLEEIAYEQYF. The CDR3 nucleotides read TGCGCCAGCAGCTTGGAAGAGATAGCCTACGAGCAGTACTTC.

This clonotype was seen ten or more times. The chain has TRBV6-5 and TRBJ2-1, with TRBD1 matching 11 bases. CDR1 and CDR2 from the germline V gene are MNHEY and SVGAGI. V lost 3 bases to trimming and J lost 8 bases; unmatched junction nucleotides: 6. The CDR3 is 15 residues long. The CDR3 region is CASSYWTGGFDEQFF. The DNA for the CDR3 is TGTGCCAGCAGTTATTGGACAGGGGGCTTTGATGAGCAGTTCTTC.

This clonotype was seen many times. The chain employs TRBV4-1 and TRBJ1-1, with TRBD1 matching 10 bases. Germline CDR1 MGHRA, CDR2 YSYEKL. CDR3 length: 16 residues. With 5 bases clipped from V and 1 base from J, the junction kept 7 bases outside the gene matches. This CDR3 reads CASSKGTGARNTEAFF. The CDR3, as DNA: TGCGCCAGCAGCAAAGGGACAGGGGCGAGGAACACTGAAGCTTTCTTT.

There are many counts of this clonotype. The genes are TRBV11-2 and TRBJ2-4; a possible D gene is TRBD2 (5 bases). CDR1 SGHAT and CDR2 FQNNGV come from the germline V gene. CDR3 size: 14 residues. V was cut by 7 bases and J by 2 bases, with 12 bases left in between. CDR3 loop: CASTYTGSKNIQYF. The DNA of the CDR3 is TGTGCCAGCACCTATACGGGGTCCAAAAACATTCAGTACTTC.

This clonotype was observed many times. The rearrangement uses TRBV12-3 or TRBV12-4 and TRBJ1-3; 7 bases are a match to TRBD1. CDR3 length: 14 residues. J was trimmed by 3 bases and V by 4 bases; bases with no gene match: 3. CDR3 loop: CASSYRGSGNTIYF. DNA for the CDR3: TGTGCCAGCAGTTACAGGGGAAGTGGAAACACCATATATTTT.

This chain uses TRBV29-1 with TRBJ1-1; no definite D call. CDR3 length equals 11 residues. Germline V lookup: CDR1 SQVTM, CDR2 ANQGSEA. V lost 3 bases and J lost 2, with 4 bases in between. CDR3 loop: CSVDYNTEAFF. The CDR3 region has the DNA TGCAGCGTTGACTACAACACTGAAGCTTTCTTT.